These 25 T cell receptor beta chains originate from one sample sequenced in a study of blood T cell repertoires in COVID-19. Sequenced by immunoSEQ multiplex PCR; TCRdb stores in-frame clones only, minus some. The profile shows about 140,000 clones, about 90% of them singletons. The sequenced sample consisted of PBMCs or T cells enriched from blood (not recorded which). These receptors all stem from a man aged 60 to 69 who had recovered from COVID-19.

This clone has just a few counts. The rearrangement joins TRBV28 to TRBJ1-2, with a possible D match to TRBD1 (5 bases). Germline V gives CDR1 MDHEN, CDR2 SYDVKM. The CDR3 runs 17 residues. The V end lost 3 bases, the J end lost 3 bases, and 20 bases lay between the germline ends. The CDR3 here is CASSLVQGQRIDYGYTF. The CDR3 DNA is TGTGCCAGCAGTTTGGTTCAGGGCCAACGAATTGACTATGGCTACACCTTC.

This sequence joins TRBV13 and TRBJ2-7; 11 bases line up with TRBD2. Per the germline V gene, CDR1 is PRHDT and CDR2 is FYEKMQ (reference sequence). J gave up 2 bases and V 5 bases, and 14 bases lay outside the gene matches. The CDR3 sequence is 18 residues long. The CDR3 nucleotides read TGTGCCAGCAGCAAACCTTACGAACTAGCGGGAGTCACCTACGAGCAGTACTTC. It translates to CASSKPYELAGVTYEQYF.

This chain uses TRBV27 with TRBJ2-7; maybe TRBD2 (5 bases). Germline loops: CDR1 MNHEY, CDR2 SMNVEV (reference sequence). This CDR3 is 12 amino acids long. V was shortened by 10 bases and J by 2 bases, with 12 bases between the two germline ends. CDR3 bases: TGTGCCACAAGGGAGAACGCCTACGAGCAGTACTTC. Its protein product is CATRENAYEQYF.

The chain employs TRBV27 and TRBJ2-7; 9 bases agree with TRBD2. The V segment lost 5 bases and the J segment 0 bases; nucleotides outside the gene matches: 5. This CDR3 region has 15 residues. Per the germline V gene, CDR1 is MNHEY and CDR2 is SMNVEV (reference sequence). In DNA form, the CDR3 reads TGTGCCAGCAGTCGCGGGACTAGCTTCTCCTACGAGCAGTACTTC. Amino acid sequence: CASSRGTSFSYEQYF.

This chain joins TRBV19 and TRBJ2-2, with 12 positions matching TRBD2. J was trimmed by 8 bases and V by 11 bases; bases with no gene match: 9. The CDR3 runs 14 residues. The V gene's germline CDR1 is LNHDA and CDR2 SQIVND (reference sequence). CDR3: CASRGLAGLGELFF. CDR3 DNA: TGTGCCTCACGTGGACTAGCGGGACTAGGGGAGCTGTTTTTT.

The rearrangement links TRBV2 to TRBJ2-3, with 7 positions matching TRBD2. This CDR3 comprises 14 residues. The V gene end was trimmed by 5 bases and the J gene end by 3 bases; junction bases not matched to a gene: 5. Germline CDR1 is SNHLY and CDR2 is FYNNEI. In nucleotides, the CDR3 is TGTGCCAGCAGTCCCCAGCGGGGAACAGATACGCAGTATTTT. This translates into CASSPQRGTDTQYF.

In this sample, this clone turned up once. The J gene is TRBJ2-7, the V gene TRBV19, with 10 nucleotides matching TRBD2. CDR1 LNHDA and CDR2 SQIVND come from the germline V gene (reference sequence). The length of the CDR3 is 16 residues. The J segment lost 0 bases and the V segment lost 5 bases, leaving 7 bases of the junction unmatched. CDR3 region: CASSPRLAGFSYEQYF. For the CDR3, the DNA is TGTGCCAGTAGTCCCCGACTAGCGGGTTTCTCCTACGAGCAGTACTTC.

The chain carries TRBV28 and TRBJ1-2; 7 bases map to TRBD1. The CDR3 sequence is 13 residues long. Germline assignment: CDR1 MDHEN and CDR2 SYDVKM. With 6 bases clipped from V and 8 bases from J, the junction kept 9 bases outside the gene matches. CDR3: CASRPTGEEGYTF. CDR3 nucleotides: TGTGCCAGCAGGCCTACAGGGGAGGAGGGCTACACCTTC.

This sequence joins TRBV27 and TRBJ2-7, with a tentative D call TRBD1 (7 bases). The germline V and J ends were trimmed by 2 bases and 2 bases, with 10 bases remaining between them. The germline gives CDR1 MNHEY, CDR2 SMNVEV (reference sequence). The CDR3 consists of 14 residues. CDR3 protein: CASSLGGGPYEQYF. In nucleotides, the CDR3 is TGTGCCAGCAGTTTAGGAGGGGGCCCCTACGAGCAGTACTTC.

The chain links TRBV5-5 to TRBJ2-5, with a weak D call TRBD1 (6 bases). This CDR3 spans 14 amino acids. With 3 bases removed from V and 5 bases from J, the gap between germline ends came to 14 bases. Germline V gives CDR1 SGHKS, CDR2 YYEKEE (reference sequence). CDR3 amino acids: CASSSGTPMETQYF. CDR3 nucleotide sequence: TGTGCCAGCAGCTCCGGGACACCAATGGAGACCCAGTACTTC. Together with reference TRBV5-5 and TRBJ2-5, the CDR3 gives the full variable domain: DAGVTQSPTHLIKTRGQQVTLRCSPISGHKSVSWYQQVLGQGPQFIFQYYEKEERGRGNFPDRFSARQFPNYSSELNVNALLLGDSALYLCASSSGTPMETQYFGPGTRLLVL.

The count of this clone is one. The V and J genes are TRBV11-2 and TRBJ2-3; D not certain. Deletions cut 5 bases from V and 1 base from J, with 7 bases between. The CDR3 is 13 residues long. Per the germline V gene, CDR1 is SGHAT and CDR2 is FQNNGV. CDR3 protein: CASSTEGTDTQYF. The CDR3 DNA is TGTGCCAGCAGCACCGAGGGCACAGATACGCAGTATTTT.

The J gene is TRBJ1-6, the V gene TRBV30; 7 positions match TRBD1. V dropped 4 bases and J dropped 7; count of bases not matched to a gene: 10. Germline values: CDR1 GTSNPN, CDR2 SVGIG (reference sequence). The CDR3 is made up of 15 amino acids. In nucleotides, the CDR3 is TGTGCCTGGAAACGCCGGGACAGAATAAATTCACCCCTCCACTTT. It codes for CAWKRRDRINSPLHF.

The chain combines TRBV9 with TRBJ2-7; D is unclear. The CDR3 extends over 13 amino acids. The V gene lost 5 bases and the J gene lost 0 bases, with 9 bases spanning the gap. CDR1 and CDR2 from the germline V gene are SGDLS and YYNGEE. The DNA of the CDR3 is TGTGCCAGCAGGCAGCGTTCCTCCTACGAGCAGTACTTC. Its protein is CASRQRSSYEQYF.

The genes are TRBV19 and TRBJ2-1, with D maybe TRBD1 (5 bases). The CDR3 is made up of 15 amino acids. V lost 7 bases and J lost 8, with 21 bases in between. Germline loops: CDR1 LNHDA, CDR2 SQIVND (reference sequence). Here the CDR3 reads CASTSLGAKFDEQFF. CDR3 coding DNA: TGTGCCAGTACCTCGTTAGGGGCGAAATTCGATGAGCAGTTCTTC.

Turning to this clone: The junction departs from germline at one end; a sequencing error may be responsible. This chain uses TRBV6-4 with TRBJ2-4; TRBD1 matches at 7 bases. Germline-derived CDR1 and CDR2 are MRHNA and SNTAGT. This CDR3 is built from 13 residues. The CDR3 reads CASSGPRQGRSNF. As DNA, the CDR3 is TGTGCCAGCAGTGGCCCTAGACAGGGAAGGTCGAACTTC.

The chain couples TRBV18 to TRBJ2-2; tentatively, D is TRBD1 (6 bases). Germline CDR1 KGHSH, CDR2 LQKENI. This CDR3 is 14 amino acids long. V gave up 6 bases and J gave up 6 bases, with 14 bases separating them. The CDR3 DNA sequence: TGTGCCAGCTCTCGCGGACAGTTCCCCGGGGAGCTGTTTTTT. As protein: CASSRGQFPGELFF. Using reference TRBV18 and TRBJ2-2 for the parts outside the CDR3, the full variable domain is NAGVMQNPRHLVRRRGQEARLRCSPMKGHSHVYWYRQLPEEGLKFMVYLQKENIIDESGMPKERFSAEFPKEGPSILRIQQVVRGDSAAYFCASSRGQFPGELFFGEGSRLTVL.

The gene calls are TRBV2 and TRBJ2-1; the match to TRBD2 covers 8 bases. Germline assignment: CDR1 SNHLY and CDR2 FYNNEI. CDR3 length: 12 amino acids. CDR3: CTIAGPYNEQFF. CDR3 DNA: TGTACCATAGCGGGACCCTACAATGAGCAGTTCTTC.

The chain recombines TRBV7-2 with TRBJ2-7; maybe TRBD2 (6 bases). This CDR3 is built from 15 residues. Germline V gives CDR1 SGHTA, CDR2 FQGNSA. Trimming removed 1 base at V and 3 bases at J, with 13 bases between. In DNA, the CDR3 is TGTGCCAGCAGCTTAGAACTAGCTAGGGGCTACGAGCAGTACTTC. Its protein product is CASSLELARGYEQYF. Drawing the rest from reference TRBV7-2 and TRBJ2-7, the complete variable domain is GAGVSQSPSNKVTEKGKDVELRCDPISGHTALYWYRQSLGQGLEFLIYFQGNSAPDKSGLPSDRFSAERTGGSVSTLTIQRTQQEDSAVYLCASSLELARGYEQYFGPGTRLTVT.

The chain joins TRBV2 to TRBJ1-5; a weak D match, TRBD1 (5 bases). Germline lookup yields CDR1 SNHLY and CDR2 FYNNEI. This CDR3 contains 15 residues. Trimming took 2 bases from V and 6 from J, leaving 14 bases between them. CDR3 DNA sequence: TGTGCCAGCAGTGAATCAGGGATCTTTTTTCAGCCCCAGCATTTT. Its translation: CASSESGIFFQPQHF.

CDR3 amino acids: CASSASDGTPNSPLHF. CDR3 nucleotide sequence: TGTGCCAGCAGCGCATCGGACGGGACACCTAATTCACCCCTCCACTTT. The V gene is TRBV11-2, the J gene TRBJ1-6; a weak D match, TRBD1 (6 bases). From germline, CDR1 is SGHAT and CDR2 FQNNGV. V lost 5 bases and J 6 bases, leaving 17 bases between the germline ends. The CDR3 has 16 residues.

The genes are TRBV18 and TRBJ1-3; tentative D call: TRBD1 (5 bases). The V end was cut by 6 bases, the J end by 0 bases, with 18 bases between. Germline values: CDR1 KGHSH, CDR2 LQKENI. This CDR3 comprises 17 residues. The CDR3, as DNA: TGTGCCAGCTCCCCAACCGGGACTCCCGCCTCTGGAAACACCATATATTTT. Translated: CASSPTGTPASGNTIYF.

The chain is built from TRBV19 and TRBJ2-3; 8 bases map to TRBD2. V gave up 7 bases and J gave up 3 bases; unmatched junction bases: 9. The CDR3 loop spans 15 amino acids. Germline V CDR1 and CDR2: LNHDA, SQIVND (reference sequence). The CDR3 DNA reads as TGTGCCAGTAATGTAGCGGGGCTACCGACAGATACGCAGTATTTT. Its protein product is CASNVAGLPTDTQYF. Drawing the rest from reference TRBV19 and TRBJ2-3, the complete variable domain is DGGITQSPKYLFRKEGQNVTLSCEQNLNHDAMYWYRQDPGQGLRLIYYSQIVNDFQKGDIAEGYSVSREKKESFPLTVTSAQKNPTAFYLCASNVAGLPTDTQYFGPGTRLTVL.

V is TRBV4-1 and J is TRBJ1-3; D is possibly TRBD1 (6 bases). The ends were cut back, 3 bases at V and 9 bases at J, with 21 bases in the middle. Germline CDR1 and CDR2: MGHRA and YSYEKL. The CDR3 extends over 16 amino acids. The CDR3 DNA is TGCGCCAGCAGCCAGGTGGGGGGAGGGAGAGGGGGCACCATATATTTT. Translating it yields CASSQVGGGRGGTIYF.

The CDR3 region has the DNA TGTGCCAGCAGTTACCAGGCCAATCAGCCCCAGCATTTT. Protein sequence: CASSYQANQPQHF. This chain joins TRBV28 and TRBJ1-5; D is unclear. V lost 4 bases and J lost 3, with 7 bases in between. Germline-derived CDR1 and CDR2 are MDHEN and SYDVKM. The CDR3 sequence is 13 residues long.

The chain recombines TRBV9 with TRBJ2-7; 11 nucleotides match TRBD1. V gave up 3 bases and J gave up 3 bases; unmatched junction bases: 5. CDR1 SGDLS and CDR2 YYNGEE come from the germline V gene. There are 15 residues in the CDR3. The CDR3 spells CASSGWDRGDYEQYF. CDR3 nucleotide sequence: TGTGCCAGCAGCGGCTGGGACAGGGGGGACTACGAGCAGTACTTC.